This T cell receptor beta chain was sequenced for a study of Graves' ophthalmopathy and Graves' hyperthyroidism. Study summary: Peripheral blood was gathered at first diagnosis, ahead of any treatment whatsoever. Study observations and caveats: Blood shared most expanded thyroid clonotypes above 0.001 frequency.

Newly diagnosed hyperthyroidism donors, aged 18 to 65, duration under 2 months. As concerns this clonotype: Its antigen is not identified.

The ends lost 7 bases at V and 2 bases at J; junction bases unmatched: 10. The CDR3 consists of 15 residues. The germline V gene encodes CDR1 MNHEY and CDR2 SVGEGT. TCR beta CDR3 regions were amplified from RNA transcripts. HTBI primers were employed in first-round RT-PCR, then a second-round multiplex PCR followed. Each CDR3 protein gets one entry after TCRdb re-called the multiplex PCR reads with MiXCR. The data contain 300,000 to 400,000 distinct CDR3 sequences, about 18% of them singletons. Sequencing was carried out using peripheral blood. This chain joins TRBV6-2 or TRBV6-3 and TRBJ2-7, with TRBD2 matching over 8 bases. The sequence derives from an adult woman with stable Graves' hyperthyroidism. The CDR3 loop reads CASKTGLEGPYEQYF. The DNA of the CDR3 is TGTGCCAGCAAAACGGGACTAGAAGGGCCCTACGAGCAGTACTTC.